What follows are 2 T cell receptor beta chains derived from one specimen sequenced in a study of blood T cell repertoires in COVID-19. The assay was immunoSEQ multiplex PCR, and TCRdb's table has in-frame clones only and misses some. The sample carries hundreds of thousands of clones, 75% to 90% recorded once. The source material was PBMCs or T cells enriched from blood (not recorded which). These receptors were taken from a man in his thirties or forties who had recovered from COVID-19.

The chain carries TRBV5-4 and TRBJ2-7; TRBD2 matches 13 bases. Germline CDR1 is SGHNT and CDR2 is YYREEE (reference sequence). The trim removed 4 bases at V and 1 base at J, leaving 5 bases unmatched. The CDR3 length is 16 residues. The CDR3 reads CASSPGTSGASYEQYF. The CDR3 nucleotides are TGTGCCAGCAGCCCAGGGACTAGCGGGGCGTCCTACGAGCAGTACTTC.

The rearrangement joins TRBV28 to TRBJ2-1, with D possibly TRBD1 on 5 matching bases. Trimming stripped 1 base from V and 7 bases from J, with 17 bases between. The germline CDR1 and CDR2 sequences are MDHEN and SYDVKM. The CDR3 extends over 16 amino acids. CDR3 protein: CASSLSTGPSLNEQFF. CDR3 nucleotide sequence: TGTGCCAGCAGTTTATCTACAGGACCATCGTTGAATGAGCAGTTCTTC.